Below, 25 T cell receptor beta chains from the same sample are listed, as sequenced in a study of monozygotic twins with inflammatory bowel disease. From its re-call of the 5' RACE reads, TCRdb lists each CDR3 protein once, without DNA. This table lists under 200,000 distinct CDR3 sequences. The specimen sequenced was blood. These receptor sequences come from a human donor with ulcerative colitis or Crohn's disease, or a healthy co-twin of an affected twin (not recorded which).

The CDR3 reads CASSDSRTAYPTQYF. The rearrangement joins TRBV6-4 to TRBJ2-3. The CDR3 sequence is 15 residues long. Germline V gene data show CDR1 as MRHNA and CDR2 as SNTAGT.

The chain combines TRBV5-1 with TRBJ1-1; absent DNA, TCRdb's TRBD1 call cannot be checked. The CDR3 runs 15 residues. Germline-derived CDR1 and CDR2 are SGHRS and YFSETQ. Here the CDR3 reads CASSPGGRQNTEAFF.

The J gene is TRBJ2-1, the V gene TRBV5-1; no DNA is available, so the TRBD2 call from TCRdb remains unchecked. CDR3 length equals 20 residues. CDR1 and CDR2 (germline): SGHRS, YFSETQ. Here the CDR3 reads CASSSTSGPIGHTATSEQFF.

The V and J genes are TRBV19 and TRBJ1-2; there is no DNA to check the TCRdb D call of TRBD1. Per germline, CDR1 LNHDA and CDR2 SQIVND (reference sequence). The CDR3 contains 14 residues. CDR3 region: CASSRGTATVGYTF.

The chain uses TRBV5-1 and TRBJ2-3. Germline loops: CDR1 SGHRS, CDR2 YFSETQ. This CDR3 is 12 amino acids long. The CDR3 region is CASSLESDTQYF.

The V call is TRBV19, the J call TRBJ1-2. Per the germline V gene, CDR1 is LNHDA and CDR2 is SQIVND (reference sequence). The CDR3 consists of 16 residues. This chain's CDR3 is CASSIRDDPLLYGYTF.

CDR3 amino acids: CASSLAVAGVVNEQFF. This sequence joins TRBV5-1 and TRBJ2-1; without DNA, the TCRdb call of TRBD2 cannot be checked. The CDR3 runs to 16 residues. The germline V gene encodes CDR1 SGHRS and CDR2 YFSETQ.

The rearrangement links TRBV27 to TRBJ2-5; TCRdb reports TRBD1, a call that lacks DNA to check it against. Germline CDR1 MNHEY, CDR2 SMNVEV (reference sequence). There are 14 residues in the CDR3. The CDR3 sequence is CATMGHSLQETQYF.

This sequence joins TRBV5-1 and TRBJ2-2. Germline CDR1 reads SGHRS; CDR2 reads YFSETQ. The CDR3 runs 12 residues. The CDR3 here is CASSPYTGELFF.

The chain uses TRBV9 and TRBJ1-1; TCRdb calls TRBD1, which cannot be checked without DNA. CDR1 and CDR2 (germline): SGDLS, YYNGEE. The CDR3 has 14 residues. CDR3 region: CASSVDPQNTEAFF.

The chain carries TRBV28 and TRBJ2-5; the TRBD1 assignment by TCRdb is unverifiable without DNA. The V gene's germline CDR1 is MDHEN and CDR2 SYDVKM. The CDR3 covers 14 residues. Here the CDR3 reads CASNRLLGEETQYF.

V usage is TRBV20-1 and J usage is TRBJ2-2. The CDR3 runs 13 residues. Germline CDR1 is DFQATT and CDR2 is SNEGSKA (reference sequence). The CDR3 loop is CSAPDLGTGELFF.

The CDR3 region is CASSSDRAGIRSYNSPLHF. The rearrangement joins TRBV6-5 to TRBJ1-6; TCRdb's D call, TRBD1, is unchecked because there is no DNA. Per germline, CDR1 MNHEY and CDR2 SVGAGI. This CDR3 region has 19 residues.

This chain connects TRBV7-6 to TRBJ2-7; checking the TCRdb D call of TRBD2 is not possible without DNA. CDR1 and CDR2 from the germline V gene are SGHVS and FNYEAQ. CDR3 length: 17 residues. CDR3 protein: CASSLGGEGVSSYEQYF. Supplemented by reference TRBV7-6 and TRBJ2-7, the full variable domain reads GAGVSQSPRYKVTKRGQDVALRCDPISGHVSLYWYRQALGQGPEFLTYFNYEAQQDKSGLPNDRFSAERPEGSISTLTIQRTEQRDSAMYRCASSLGGEGVSSYEQYFGPGTRLTVT.

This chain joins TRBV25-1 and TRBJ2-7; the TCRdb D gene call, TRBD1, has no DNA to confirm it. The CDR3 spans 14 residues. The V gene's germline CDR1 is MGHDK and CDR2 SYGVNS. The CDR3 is CASSEYGKFYEQYF.

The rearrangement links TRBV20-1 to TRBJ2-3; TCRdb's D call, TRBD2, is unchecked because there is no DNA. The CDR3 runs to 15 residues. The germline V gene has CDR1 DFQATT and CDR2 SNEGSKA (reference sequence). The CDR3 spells CSAPDPSGYTDTQYF.

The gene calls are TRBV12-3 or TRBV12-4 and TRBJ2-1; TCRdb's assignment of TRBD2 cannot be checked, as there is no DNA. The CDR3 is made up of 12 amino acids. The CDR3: CASTRGGNEQFF.

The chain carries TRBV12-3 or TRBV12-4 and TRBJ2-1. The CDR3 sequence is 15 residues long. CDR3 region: CASSLGGISYNEQFF.

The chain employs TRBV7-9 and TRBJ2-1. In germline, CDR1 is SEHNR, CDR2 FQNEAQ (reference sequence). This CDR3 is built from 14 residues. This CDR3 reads CASSLRLDHNEQFF.

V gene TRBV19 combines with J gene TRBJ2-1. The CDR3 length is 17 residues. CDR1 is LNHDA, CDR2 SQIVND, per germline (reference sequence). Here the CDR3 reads CASSTVVTGYFNNEQFF. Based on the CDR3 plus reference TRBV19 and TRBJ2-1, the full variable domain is DGGITQSPKYLFRKEGQNVTLSCEQNLNHDAMYWYRQDPGQGLRLIYYSQIVNDFQKGDIAEGYSVSREKKESFPLTVTSAQKNPTAFYLCASSTVVTGYFNNEQFFGPGTRLTVL.

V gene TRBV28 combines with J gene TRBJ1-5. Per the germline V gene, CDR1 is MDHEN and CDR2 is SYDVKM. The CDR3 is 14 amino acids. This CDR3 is CASSSGGGLQPQHF.

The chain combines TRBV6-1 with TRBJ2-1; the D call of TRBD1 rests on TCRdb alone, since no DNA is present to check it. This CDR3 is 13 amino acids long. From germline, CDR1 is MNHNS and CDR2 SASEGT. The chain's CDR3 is CASSEARLQGQFF.

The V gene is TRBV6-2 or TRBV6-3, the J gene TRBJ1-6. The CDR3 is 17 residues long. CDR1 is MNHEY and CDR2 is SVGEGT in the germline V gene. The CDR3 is CASSALPRSSYNSPLHF.

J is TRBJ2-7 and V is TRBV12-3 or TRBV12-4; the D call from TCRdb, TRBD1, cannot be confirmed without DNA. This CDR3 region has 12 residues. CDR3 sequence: CASRTGSYEQYF.

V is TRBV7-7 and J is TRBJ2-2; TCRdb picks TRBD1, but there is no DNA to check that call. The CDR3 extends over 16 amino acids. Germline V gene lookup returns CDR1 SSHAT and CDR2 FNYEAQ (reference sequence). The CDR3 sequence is CASSVTGGAFTGELFF.